This is a list of T cell receptor beta chains from one sample in a study of spatial heterogeneity in lung cancer. Using its own MiXCR run on the 5' RACE reads, TCRdb lists one record per CDR3 protein. The sample gives about 52,000 distinct CDR3 sequences, 7.4% of which show up once; approximately 40% is in the top ten. The sample was PBMCs, taken at follow-up. The receptors originated from a female donor with early-stage non-small cell lung cancer. Each CDR3 is given with its conserved first and last residue. Fields, in order: CDR3 protein, CDR3 DNA, clone size, D gene, J gene, V gene. D genes are given only for firm matches. Clone size is not always given. Where it is, it says once, few, many or a class for expanded clones.

CDR3: CASSEPSQPQHF
DNA: TGTGCCAGCAGTGAACCTAGTCAGCCCCAGCATTTT
size: few
D: .
J: TRBJ1-5
V: TRBV6-1

CDR3: CASSLGLAGDGGDTQYF
DNA: TGCGCCAGCAGCTTGGGTCTAGCGGGGGACGGAGGAGATACGCAGTATTTT
size: many
D: TRBD2
J: TRBJ2-3
V: TRBV5-1

CDR3: CASSALQGANTQYF
DNA: TGTGCCAGCAGTGCCCTACAGGGGGCTAATACGCAGTATTTT
size: .
D: TRBD1
J: TRBJ2-3
V: TRBV2

CDR3: CASSPMRANVLTF
DNA: TGTGCCAGCAGCCCTATGAGGGCCAACGTCCTGACTTTC
size: many
D: .
J: TRBJ2-6
V: TRBV7-9

CDR3: CASSLSAGGPGDTQYF
DNA: TGTGCCAGCAGCCTTTCGGCGGGGGGGCCAGGAGATACGCAGTATTTT
size: .
D: TRBD2
J: TRBJ2-3
V: TRBV6-2/TRBV6-3

CDR3: CASSYSGLAGGPDTQYF
DNA: TGTGCCAGCAGTTACTCCGGACTAGCGGGGGGGCCAGATACGCAGTATTTT
size: few
D: TRBD2
J: TRBJ2-3
V: TRBV6-6

CDR3: CASSLVGTGTDTQYF
DNA: TGTGCCAGCAGCTTGGTGGGGACAGGGACAGATACGCAGTATTTT
size: .
D: TRBD1
J: TRBJ2-3
V: TRBV7-2

CDR3: CASSKQGNQPQHF
DNA: TGTGCCAGCAGTAAACAGGGAAATCAGCCCCAGCATTTT
size: .
D: .
J: TRBJ1-5
V: TRBV6-2/TRBV6-3

CDR3: CSARDRGDPNQPQHF
DNA: TGCAGTGCTAGAGATCGCGGGGATCCCAATCAGCCCCAGCATTTT
size: few
D: .
J: TRBJ1-5
V: TRBV20-1

CDR3: CASRQGVYGYTF
DNA: TGTGCCAGCAGGCAGGGAGTATATGGCTACACCTTC
size: many
D: .
J: TRBJ1-2
V: TRBV6-5

CDR3: CSARDRAGWETQYF
DNA: TGCAGTGCTAGAGATCGAGCGGGGTGGGAGACCCAGTACTTC
size: few
D: TRBD2
J: TRBJ2-5
V: TRBV20-1

CDR3: CASSLPGRTAKFF
DNA: TGTGCCAGCAGCCTACCTGGTCGGACAGCTAAGTTCTTC
size: many
D: .
J: TRBJ2-1
V: TRBV3-1

CDR3: CATSDPGGTEAFF
DNA: TGTGCCACCAGTGATCCAGGGGGCACTGAAGCTTTCTTT
size: many
D: TRBD1
J: TRBJ1-1
V: TRBV24-1

CDR3: CSAFPLRAGGPYNEQFF
DNA: TGCAGTGCTTTTCCACTCCGGGCGGGGGGGCCGTACAATGAGCAGTTCTTC
size: many
D: TRBD2
J: TRBJ2-1
V: TRBV20-1

CDR3: CASSLTGTGSTEAFF
DNA: TGTGCCAGCAGTTTAACCGGGACAGGGAGTACTGAAGCTTTCTTT
size: .
D: TRBD1
J: TRBJ1-1
V: TRBV12-3/TRBV12-4

CDR3: CASSYSLRSRDRGLRGTEAFF
DNA: TGTGCCAGCAGTTACTCACTGCGTTCCCGGGACAGGGGGCTTAGGGGCACTGAAGCTTTCTTT
size: .
D: TRBD1
J: TRBJ1-1
V: TRBV6-5

CDR3: CASSVSGKGQETQYF
DNA: TGTGCCAGCAGTGTTAGTGGGAAAGGGCAAGAGACCCAGTACTTC
size: .
D: .
J: TRBJ2-5
V: TRBV2

CDR3: CASTYGGGTDTQYF
DNA: TGCGCCAGCACTTATGGGGGCGGCACAGATACGCAGTATTTT
size: once
D: .
J: TRBJ2-3
V: TRBV5-1

CDR3: CASSFFAQGDGDEQYF
DNA: TGCGCCAGCAGCTTTTTCGCACAGGGGGACGGGGACGAGCAGTACTTC
size: .
D: TRBD1
J: TRBJ2-7
V: TRBV5-1

CDR3: CATSTPQGTDTQYF
DNA: TGTGCCACCTCGACCCCACAGGGAACAGATACGCAGTATTTT
size: .
D: .
J: TRBJ2-3
V: TRBV24-1

CDR3: CASSLSLMNTEAFF
DNA: TGTGCCAGCAGCTTAAGCTTGATGAACACTGAAGCTTTCTTT
size: many
D: .
J: TRBJ1-1
V: TRBV11-2

CDR3: CASSLFGPAGVPKTQYF
DNA: TGTGCCAGCAGTTTATTCGGCCCAGCGGGAGTGCCGAAGACCCAGTACTTC
size: .
D: TRBD2
J: TRBJ2-5
V: TRBV27

CDR3: CASSSTGRDTEAFF
DNA: TGCGCCAGCAGCTCTACAGGGAGGGACACTGAAGCTTTCTTT
size: many
D: .
J: TRBJ1-1
V: TRBV5-1

CDR3: CASSLGQLPQPQHF
DNA: TGTGCCAGCAGCTTGGGGCAGCTACCACAGCCCCAGCATTTT
size: many
D: .
J: TRBJ1-5
V: TRBV5-6

CDR3: CATSRERKLAGGTDTQYF
DNA: TGTGCCACCAGCAGAGAACGGAAACTAGCGGGGGGGACAGATACGCAGTATTTT
size: many
D: TRBD2
J: TRBJ2-3
V: TRBV15

CDR3: CASTFGGLSSPLHF
DNA: TGTGCCAGTACTTTCGGGGGATTGAGTTCACCCCTCCACTTT
size: many
D: .
J: TRBJ1-6
V: TRBV12-3/TRBV12-4

CDR3: CASSPRLAGGFGEQFF
DNA: TGTGCCAGCAGCCCCCGACTAGCGGGGGGGTTCGGTGAGCAGTTCTTC
size: many
D: TRBD2
J: TRBJ2-1
V: TRBV7-2

CDR3: CAGSRERGGPQHF
DNA: TGCGCGGGCAGCCGAGAGAGGGGCGGGCCCCAGCATTTT
size: .
D: .
J: TRBJ1-5
V: TRBV4-3

CDR3: CAWSMGQGGQQYF
DNA: TGTGCCTGGAGTATGGGACAGGGGGGCCAGCAGTACTTC
size: .
D: TRBD1
J: TRBJ2-7
V: TRBV30

CDR3: CASSLGVGGPLSRRQYF
DNA: TGTGCCAGCAGCTTAGGTGTTGGAGGGCCCCTTTCCCGGAGGCAGTACTTC
size: many
D: .
J: TRBJ2-7
V: TRBV7-9

CDR3: CASSLLTGSNSPLHF
DNA: TGTGCCAGCAGCTTATTAACGGGCTCAAATTCACCCCTCCACTTT
size: many
D: .
J: TRBJ1-6
V: TRBV7-9

CDR3: CSARVPGLAGETQYF
DNA: TGCAGTGCTAGAGTGCCGGGACTAGCGGGCGAGACCCAGTACTTC
size: few
D: TRBD2
J: TRBJ2-5
V: TRBV20-1

CDR3: CASSFGVAGANVLTF
DNA: TGTGCCAGCAGTTTCGGAGTTGCTGGGGCCAACGTCCTGACTTTC
size: .
D: .
J: TRBJ2-6
V: TRBV28

CDR3: CASSLVGSYNSPLHF
DNA: TGTGCCAGCAGCTTGGTAGGCTCCTATAATTCACCCCTCCACTTT
size: .
D: .
J: TRBJ1-6
V: TRBV5-6

CDR3: CSASWEGTSPLHF
DNA: TGCAGTGCTAGCTGGGAGGGTACCTCACCCCTCCACTTT
size: once
D: .
J: TRBJ1-6
V: TRBV20-1

CDR3: CASSFGGFRGTYEQYF
DNA: TGTGCCAGCAGCTTCGGCGGTTTCAGGGGTACCTACGAGCAGTACTTC
size: many
D: .
J: TRBJ2-7
V: TRBV5-4